These T cell receptor beta chains were read from a single sample in a study of blood T cell repertoires in COVID-19. Here immunoSEQ multiplex PCR was the method, and the copy in TCRdb shows in-frame clones only, minus some. The sample has about 200,000 clones, roughly 81% seen once; the top ten hold approximately 5.1%. Input material: peripheral blood. All receptors derive from a woman in her sixties or seventies with active or convalescent COVID-19. The CDR3 runs from the conserved cysteine through the conserved F or W. Size values are once, few and many counts, or a class for expanded clones, and some rows have none.

clone_size: once; v_call: TRBV7-9; j_call: TRBJ2-3; cdr3_aa: CASSYGGGDTQYF
clone_size: .; v_call: TRBV4-1; j_call: TRBJ1-3; cdr3_aa: CASSQAWQGVGNTIYF
clone_size: .; v_call: TRBV10-2; j_call: TRBJ1-2; cdr3_aa: CASRAANLYGYTF
clone_size: .; v_call: TRBV5-1; j_call: TRBJ2-7; cdr3_aa: CASSPRDRGDLTYEQYF
clone_size: few; v_call: TRBV19; j_call: TRBJ1-5; cdr3_aa: CASSIPGGPQHF
clone_size: once; v_call: TRBV4-1; j_call: TRBJ2-3; cdr3_aa: CASSQDPPAGGEADTQYF
clone_size: .; v_call: TRBV10-1; j_call: TRBJ2-3; cdr3_aa: CASSRRGDTQYF
clone_size: .; v_call: TRBV29-1; j_call: TRBJ1-2; cdr3_aa: CSAVQGNGGYTF
clone_size: .; v_call: TRBV5-1; j_call: TRBJ2-1; cdr3_aa: CASSLGQGAVNEQFF
clone_size: .; v_call: TRBV18; j_call: TRBJ2-3; cdr3_aa: CASSPRRLRTSGTSTDTQYF
clone_size: few; v_call: TRBV2; j_call: TRBJ1-2; cdr3_aa: CASSVMRHGYTF
clone_size: .; v_call: TRBV11-2; j_call: TRBJ1-2; cdr3_aa: CASSFSIGAGYTF
clone_size: .; v_call: TRBV2; j_call: TRBJ2-2; cdr3_aa: CASTGQGVNTGELFF
clone_size: .; v_call: TRBV20-1; j_call: TRBJ2-7; cdr3_aa: CSASWRRGQDEQYF
clone_size: once; v_call: TRBV20-1; j_call: TRBJ1-2; cdr3_aa: CSATYRAF
clone_size: .; v_call: TRBV9; j_call: TRBJ2-2; cdr3_aa: CASSVGGRGRNGELFF
clone_size: .; v_call: TRBV4-2; j_call: TRBJ2-1; cdr3_aa: CASSQGSAGGPDEQFF
clone_size: .; v_call: TRBV9; j_call: TRBJ1-1; cdr3_aa: CASSPRQLPPQLLF
clone_size: .; v_call: TRBV7-3; j_call: TRBJ1-1; cdr3_aa: CASSVTENTEAFF
clone_size: .; v_call: TRBV5-4; j_call: TRBJ1-3; cdr3_aa: CASSLDRTGAGNTIYF
clone_size: few; v_call: TRBV25-1; j_call: TRBJ1-3; cdr3_aa: CASRETGVRSTIYF
clone_size: .; v_call: TRBV15; j_call: TRBJ2-3; cdr3_aa: CATSRAWGFLGGTDTQYF
clone_size: .; v_call: TRBV6-5; j_call: TRBJ2-7; cdr3_aa: CASRTGQSYTYEQYF
clone_size: .; v_call: TRBV5-8; j_call: TRBJ2-5; cdr3_aa: CASSLRLAQETQYF
clone_size: .; v_call: TRBV6-4; j_call: TRBJ1-2; cdr3_aa: CASSDSFGTANYGYTF
clone_size: .; v_call: TRBV6-5; j_call: TRBJ1-1; cdr3_aa: CASSGDSLARAFF
clone_size: .; v_call: TRBV19; j_call: TRBJ1-5; cdr3_aa: CASSISTGAQPQHF
clone_size: .; v_call: TRBV19; j_call: TRBJ1-1; cdr3_aa: CASSIARNTEAFF